This T cell receptor beta chain was retrieved from a study of spatial heterogeneity in lung cancer. Study summary: Averaged across combinations, each unique TCR and UMI pairing appeared more than ten times in raw reads, which were uncorrected. General study results and limits: Whereas they appeared in blood less at follow-up, ubiquitous expanded tumor TCRs appeared there more at resection.

Time point given: blood at routine non-recurrence follow-up after resection. The authors sequenced whole RNA from tumor, nontumor lung or frozen PBMC without sorting. TCRdb used MiXCR to reprocess the 5' RACE reads, holding one entry per CDR3 protein. The sample contains more than 95,000 distinct CDR3 sequences, roughly an eighth of which appear only once. As to this clonotype: Its cognate antigen is unknown.

V lost 4 bases and J 10 bases, leaving 20 bases between the germline ends. Germline CDR1 is SEHNR and CDR2 is FQNEAQ (reference sequence). CDR3 length equals 16 residues. The starting material was PBMCs, obtained at follow-up. V and J are TRBV7-9 and TRBJ1-6; D gene unclear. The origin of this receptor is a male donor with early-stage non-small cell lung cancer. CDR3 in amino acids: CASSSQETGRWSPLHF. The CDR3 nucleotides are TGTGCCAGCAGCTCACAAGAGACCGGGCGGTGGTCACCCCTCCACTTT.